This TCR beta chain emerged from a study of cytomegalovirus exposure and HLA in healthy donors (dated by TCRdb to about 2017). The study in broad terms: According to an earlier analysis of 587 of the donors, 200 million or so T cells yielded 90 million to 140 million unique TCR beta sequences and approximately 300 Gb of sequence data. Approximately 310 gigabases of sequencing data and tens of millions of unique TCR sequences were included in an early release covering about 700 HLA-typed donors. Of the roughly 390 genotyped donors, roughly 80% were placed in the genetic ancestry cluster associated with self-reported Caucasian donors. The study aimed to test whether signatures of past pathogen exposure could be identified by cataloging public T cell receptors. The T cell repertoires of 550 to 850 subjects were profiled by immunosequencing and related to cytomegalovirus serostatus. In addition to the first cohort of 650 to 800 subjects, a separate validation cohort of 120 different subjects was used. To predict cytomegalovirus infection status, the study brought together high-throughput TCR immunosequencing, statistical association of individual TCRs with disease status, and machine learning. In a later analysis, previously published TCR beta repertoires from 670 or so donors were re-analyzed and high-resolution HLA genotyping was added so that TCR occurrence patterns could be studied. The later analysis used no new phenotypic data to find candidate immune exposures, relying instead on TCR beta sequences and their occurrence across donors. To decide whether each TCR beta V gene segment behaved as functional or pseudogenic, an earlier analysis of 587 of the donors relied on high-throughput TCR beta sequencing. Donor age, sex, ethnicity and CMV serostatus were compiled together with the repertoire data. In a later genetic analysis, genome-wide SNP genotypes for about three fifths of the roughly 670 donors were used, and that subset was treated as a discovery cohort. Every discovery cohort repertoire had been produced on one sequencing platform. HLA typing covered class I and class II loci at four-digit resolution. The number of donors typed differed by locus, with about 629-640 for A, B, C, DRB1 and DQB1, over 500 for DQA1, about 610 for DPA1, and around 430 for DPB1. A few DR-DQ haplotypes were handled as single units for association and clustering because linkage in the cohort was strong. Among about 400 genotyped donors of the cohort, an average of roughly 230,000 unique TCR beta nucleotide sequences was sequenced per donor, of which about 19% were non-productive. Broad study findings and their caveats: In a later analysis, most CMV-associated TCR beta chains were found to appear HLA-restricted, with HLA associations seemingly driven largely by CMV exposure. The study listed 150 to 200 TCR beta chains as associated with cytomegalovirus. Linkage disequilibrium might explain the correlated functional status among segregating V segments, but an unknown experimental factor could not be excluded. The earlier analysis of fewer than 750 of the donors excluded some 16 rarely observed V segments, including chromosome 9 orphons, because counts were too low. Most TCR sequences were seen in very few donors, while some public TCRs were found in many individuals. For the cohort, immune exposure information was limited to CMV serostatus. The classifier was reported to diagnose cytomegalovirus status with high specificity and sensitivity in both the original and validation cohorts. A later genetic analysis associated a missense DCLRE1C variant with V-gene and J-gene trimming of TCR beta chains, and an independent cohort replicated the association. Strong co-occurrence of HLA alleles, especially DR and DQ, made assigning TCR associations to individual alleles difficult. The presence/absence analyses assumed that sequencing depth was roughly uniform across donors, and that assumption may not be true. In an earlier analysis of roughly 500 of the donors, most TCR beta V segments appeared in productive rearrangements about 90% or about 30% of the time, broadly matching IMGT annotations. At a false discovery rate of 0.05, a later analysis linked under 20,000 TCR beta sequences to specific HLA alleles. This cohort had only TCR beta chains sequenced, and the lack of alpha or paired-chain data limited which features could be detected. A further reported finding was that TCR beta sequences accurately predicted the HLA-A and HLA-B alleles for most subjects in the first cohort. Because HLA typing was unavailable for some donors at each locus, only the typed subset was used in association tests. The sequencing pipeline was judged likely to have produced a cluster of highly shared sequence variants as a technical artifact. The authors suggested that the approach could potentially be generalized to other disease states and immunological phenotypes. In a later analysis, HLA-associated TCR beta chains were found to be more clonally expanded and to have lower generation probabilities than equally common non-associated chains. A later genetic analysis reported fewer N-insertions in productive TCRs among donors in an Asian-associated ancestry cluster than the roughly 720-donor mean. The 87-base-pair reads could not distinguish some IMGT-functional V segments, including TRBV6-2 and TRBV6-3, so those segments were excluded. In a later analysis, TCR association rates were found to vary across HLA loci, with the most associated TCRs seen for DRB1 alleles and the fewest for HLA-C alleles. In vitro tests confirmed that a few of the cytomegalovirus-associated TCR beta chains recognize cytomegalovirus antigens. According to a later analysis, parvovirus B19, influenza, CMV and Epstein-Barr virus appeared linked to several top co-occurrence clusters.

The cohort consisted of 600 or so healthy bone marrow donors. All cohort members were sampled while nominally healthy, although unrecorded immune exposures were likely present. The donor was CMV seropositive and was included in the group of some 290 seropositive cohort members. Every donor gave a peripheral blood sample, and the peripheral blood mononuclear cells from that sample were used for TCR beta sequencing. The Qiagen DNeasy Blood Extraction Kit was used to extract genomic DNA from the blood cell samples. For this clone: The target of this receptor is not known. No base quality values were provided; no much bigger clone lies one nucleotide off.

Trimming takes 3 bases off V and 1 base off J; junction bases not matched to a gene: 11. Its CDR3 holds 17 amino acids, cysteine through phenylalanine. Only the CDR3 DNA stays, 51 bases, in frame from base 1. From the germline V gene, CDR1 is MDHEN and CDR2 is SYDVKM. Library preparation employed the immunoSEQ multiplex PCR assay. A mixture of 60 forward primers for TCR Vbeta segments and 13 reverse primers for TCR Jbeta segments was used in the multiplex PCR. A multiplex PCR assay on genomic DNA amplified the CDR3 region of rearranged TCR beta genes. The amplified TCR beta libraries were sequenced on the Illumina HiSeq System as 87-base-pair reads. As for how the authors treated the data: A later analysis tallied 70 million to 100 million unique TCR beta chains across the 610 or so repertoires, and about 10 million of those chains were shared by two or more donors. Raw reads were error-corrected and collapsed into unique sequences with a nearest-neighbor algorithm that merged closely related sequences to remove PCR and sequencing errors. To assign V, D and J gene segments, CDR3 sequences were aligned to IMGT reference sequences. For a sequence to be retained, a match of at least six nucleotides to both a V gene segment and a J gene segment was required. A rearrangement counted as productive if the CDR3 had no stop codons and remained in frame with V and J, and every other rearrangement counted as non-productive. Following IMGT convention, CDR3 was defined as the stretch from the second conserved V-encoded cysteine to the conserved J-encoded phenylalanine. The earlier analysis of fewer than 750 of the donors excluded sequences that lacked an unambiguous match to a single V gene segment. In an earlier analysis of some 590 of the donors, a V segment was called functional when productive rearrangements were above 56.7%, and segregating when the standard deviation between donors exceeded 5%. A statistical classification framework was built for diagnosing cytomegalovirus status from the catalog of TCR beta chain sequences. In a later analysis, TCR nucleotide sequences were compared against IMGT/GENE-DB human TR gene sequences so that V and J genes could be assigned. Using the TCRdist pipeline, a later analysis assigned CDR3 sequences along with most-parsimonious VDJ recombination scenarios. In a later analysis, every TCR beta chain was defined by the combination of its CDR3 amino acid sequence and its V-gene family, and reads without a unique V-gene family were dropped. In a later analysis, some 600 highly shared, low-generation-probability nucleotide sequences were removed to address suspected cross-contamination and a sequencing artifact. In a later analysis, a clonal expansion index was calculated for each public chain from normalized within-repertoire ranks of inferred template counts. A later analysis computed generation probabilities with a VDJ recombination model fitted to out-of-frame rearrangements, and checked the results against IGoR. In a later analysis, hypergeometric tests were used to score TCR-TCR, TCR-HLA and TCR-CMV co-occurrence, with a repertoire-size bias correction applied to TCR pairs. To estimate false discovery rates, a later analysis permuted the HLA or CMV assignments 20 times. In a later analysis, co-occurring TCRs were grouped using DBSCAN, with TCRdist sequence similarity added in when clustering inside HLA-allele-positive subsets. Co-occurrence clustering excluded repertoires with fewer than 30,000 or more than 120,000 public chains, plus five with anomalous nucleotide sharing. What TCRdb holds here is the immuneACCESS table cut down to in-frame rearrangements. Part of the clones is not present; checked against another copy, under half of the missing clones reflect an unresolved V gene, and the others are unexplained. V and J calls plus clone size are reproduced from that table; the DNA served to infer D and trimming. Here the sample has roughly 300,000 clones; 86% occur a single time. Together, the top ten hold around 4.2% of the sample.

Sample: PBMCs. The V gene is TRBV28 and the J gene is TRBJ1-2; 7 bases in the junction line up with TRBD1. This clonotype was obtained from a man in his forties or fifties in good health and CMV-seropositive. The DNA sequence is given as TGTGCCAGCAGTTTCTCCGGGACAGAGTTTTTTAACTATGGCTACACCTTC. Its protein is CASSFSGTEFFNYGYTF.